This TCR beta chain derives from a study of T cell changes during pregnancy in multiple sclerosis. This clone has more than one count but fewer than ten. Profiling relied on immunoSEQ multiplex PCR, and the TCRdb table lists in-frame clones only, not all of them. The sample consists of around 96,000 clones, almost 95% of them appearing once. V lost 2 bases and J lost 6, with 7 bases in between. The germline gives CDR1 MNHEY, CDR2 SMNVEV (reference sequence). This CDR3 has 13 residues. V gene TRBV27 combines with J gene TRBJ2-2; no firm D call. This receptor was obtained from a female donor with multiple sclerosis, enrolled in a pregnancy study. The sequences come from peripheral blood, collected in the third trimester of pregnancy. The CDR3 DNA follows: TGTGCCAGCAGTTTAAAGCTCGCCGGGGAGCTGTTTTTT. Residues: CASSLKLAGELFF.